This note documents a single TCR beta chain sequence. The data originate from a study of T cell responses to AZD1222 COVID-19 vaccine. Clones were read by immunoSEQ multiplex PCR, and TCRdb kept only the in-frame ones, dropping some. The sample includes roughly 160,000 clones, around 89% of them seen just once. Per germline, CDR1 SNHLY and CDR2 FYNNEI. The ends were cut back, 4 bases at V and 1 base at J, with 5 bases in the middle. The CDR3 runs to 13 residues. This chain links TRBV2 with TRBJ1-5, with D unresolved. The receptor was derived from an adult in good health. The input for sequencing was peripheral blood, taken on day 0 of AZD1222 vaccination. CDR3 region: CASSVESNQPQHF. The CDR3 region has the DNA TGTGCCAGCAGTGTTGAGAGCAATCAGCCCCAGCATTTT.